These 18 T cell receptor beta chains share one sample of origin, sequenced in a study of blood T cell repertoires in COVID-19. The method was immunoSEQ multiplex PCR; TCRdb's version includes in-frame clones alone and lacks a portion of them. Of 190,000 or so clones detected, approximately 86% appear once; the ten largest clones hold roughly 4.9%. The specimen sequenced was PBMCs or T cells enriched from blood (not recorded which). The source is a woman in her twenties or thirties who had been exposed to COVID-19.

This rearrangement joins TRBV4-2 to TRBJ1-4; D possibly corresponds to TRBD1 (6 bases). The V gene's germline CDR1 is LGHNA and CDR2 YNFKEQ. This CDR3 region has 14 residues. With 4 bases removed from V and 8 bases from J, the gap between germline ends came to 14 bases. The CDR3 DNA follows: TGTGCCAGCAGCCTACAGGGCGGTGGCGAAAAACTGTTTTTT. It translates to CASSLQGGGEKLFF.

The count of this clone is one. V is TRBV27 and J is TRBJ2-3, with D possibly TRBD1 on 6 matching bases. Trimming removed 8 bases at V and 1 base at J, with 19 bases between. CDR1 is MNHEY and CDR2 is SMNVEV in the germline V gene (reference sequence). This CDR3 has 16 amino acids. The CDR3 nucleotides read TGTGCCAGCGGCCTTTTGGGGGCGTGGGGCACAGATACGCAGTATTTT. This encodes CASGLLGAWGTDTQYF.

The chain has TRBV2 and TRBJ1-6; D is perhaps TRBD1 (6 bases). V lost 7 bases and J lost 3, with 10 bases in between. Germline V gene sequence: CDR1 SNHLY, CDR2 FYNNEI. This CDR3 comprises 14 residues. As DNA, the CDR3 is TGTGCCAGCACCACACAGGGCTATAATTCACCCCTCCACTTT. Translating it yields CASTTQGYNSPLHF.

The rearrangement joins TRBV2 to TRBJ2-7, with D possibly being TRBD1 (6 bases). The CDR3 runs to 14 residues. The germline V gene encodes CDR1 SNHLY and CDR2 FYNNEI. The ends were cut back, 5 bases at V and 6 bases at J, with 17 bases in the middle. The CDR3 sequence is CASSPPGQGGEQYF. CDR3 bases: TGTGCCAGCAGTCCGCCGGGGCAAGGGGGCGAGCAGTACTTC.

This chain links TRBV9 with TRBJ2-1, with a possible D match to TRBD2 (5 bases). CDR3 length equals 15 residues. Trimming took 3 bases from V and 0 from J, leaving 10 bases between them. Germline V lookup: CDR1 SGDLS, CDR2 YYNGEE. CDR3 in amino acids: CASSAGLSSYNEQFF. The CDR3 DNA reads TGTGCCAGCAGCGCCGGACTGAGCTCCTACAATGAGCAGTTCTTC.

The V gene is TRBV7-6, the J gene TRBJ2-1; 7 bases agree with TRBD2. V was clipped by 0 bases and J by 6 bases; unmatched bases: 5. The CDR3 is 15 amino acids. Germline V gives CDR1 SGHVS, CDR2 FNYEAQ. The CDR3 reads CASSLAWGGGNEQFF. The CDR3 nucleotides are TGTGCCAGCAGCTTAGCGTGGGGCGGGGGCAATGAGCAGTTCTTC.

Here the CDR3 DNA reads TGTGCCAGCAGCTTACGGGGGGATAGCAATCAGCCCCAGCATTTT. Translating it yields CASSLRGDSNQPQHF. The chain carries TRBV7-2 and TRBJ1-5; D might be TRBD1 (5 bases). The CDR3 has 15 amino acids. Looked up from germline, CDR1 is SGHTA and CDR2 is FQGNSA. V shed 2 bases and J shed 0 bases, with 8 bases lying between them.

CDR3 region: CASSANRERGGYTF. The CDR3 bases are TGTGCCAGCAGCGCGAACAGGGAGCGAGGTGGCTACACCTTC. V usage is TRBV7-3 and J usage is TRBJ1-2; tentative D call: TRBD1 (6 bases). V shed 5 bases and J shed 7 bases, with 17 bases lying between them. The germline V gene encodes CDR1 SGHTA and CDR2 FQGTGA. The length of the CDR3 is 14 residues. Using reference TRBV7-3 and TRBJ1-2 for the parts outside the CDR3, the full variable domain is GAGVSQTPSNKVTEKGKYVELRCDPISGHTALYWYRQSLGQGPEFLIYFQGTGAADDSGLPNDRFFAVRPEGSVSTLKIQRTERGDSAVYLCASSANRERGGYTFGSGTRLTVV.

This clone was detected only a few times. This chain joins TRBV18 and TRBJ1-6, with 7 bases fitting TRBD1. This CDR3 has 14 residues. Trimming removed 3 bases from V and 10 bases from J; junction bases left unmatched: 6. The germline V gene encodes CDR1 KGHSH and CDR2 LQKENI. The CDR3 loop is CASSPDTGVSPLHF. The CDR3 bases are TGTGCCAGCTCACCGGACACAGGGGTATCACCCCTCCACTTT.

Here the CDR3 DNA reads TGTGCCAGCACCTTTGCGACTAGCGGTTACGAGCAGTACTTC. Its protein product is CASTFATSGYEQYF. The chain recombines TRBV11-2 with TRBJ2-7; 9 bases are a match to TRBD2. CDR1 is SGHAT, CDR2 FQNNGV, per germline. This CDR3 has 14 residues. The trim removed 7 bases at V and 4 bases at J, leaving 8 bases unmatched.

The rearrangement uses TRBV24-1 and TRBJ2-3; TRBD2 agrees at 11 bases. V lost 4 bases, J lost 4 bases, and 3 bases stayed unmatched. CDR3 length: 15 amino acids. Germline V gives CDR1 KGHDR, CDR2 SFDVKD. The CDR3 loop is CATSETSGMSDTQYF. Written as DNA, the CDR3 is TGTGCCACCAGTGAGACTAGCGGGATGTCAGATACGCAGTATTTT.

The CDR3 DNA is TGCGCCAGCAGTGGAGGACAGGGTCTGAATGAGCAGTTCTTC. As protein: CASSGGQGLNEQFF. The rearrangement links TRBV10-1 to TRBJ2-1; 8 nucleotides line up with TRBD1. The germline gives CDR1 WNHNN, CDR2 SYGVQD (reference sequence). V trimming: 4 bases; J trimming: 7 bases; junction bases outside the gene matches: 6. This CDR3 is built from 14 residues.

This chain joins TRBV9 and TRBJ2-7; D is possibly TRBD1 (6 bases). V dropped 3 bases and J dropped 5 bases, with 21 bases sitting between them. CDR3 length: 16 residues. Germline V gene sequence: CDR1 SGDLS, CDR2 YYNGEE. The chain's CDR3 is CASSGPGTTLLDEQYF. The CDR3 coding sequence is TGTGCCAGCAGCGGACCAGGGACAACCCTTCTGGACGAGCAGTACTTC. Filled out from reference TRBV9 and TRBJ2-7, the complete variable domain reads DSGVTQTPKHLITATGQRVTLRCSPRSGDLSVYWYQQSLDQGLQFLIQYYNGEERAKGNILERFSAQQFPDLHSELNLSSLELGDSALYFCASSGPGTTLLDEQYFGPGTRLTVT.

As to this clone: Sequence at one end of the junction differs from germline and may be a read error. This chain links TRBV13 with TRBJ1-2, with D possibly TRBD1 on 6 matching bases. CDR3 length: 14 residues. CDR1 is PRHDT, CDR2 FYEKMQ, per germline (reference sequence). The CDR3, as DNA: TGTGCCAGCAGCGTAGGACAGCTCAACTATGGCTACACCTTC. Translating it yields CASSVGQLNYGYTF.

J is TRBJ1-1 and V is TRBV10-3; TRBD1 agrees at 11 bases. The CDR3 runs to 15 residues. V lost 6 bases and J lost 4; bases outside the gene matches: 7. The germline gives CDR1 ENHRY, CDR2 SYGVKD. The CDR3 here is CAIRKPGTGGTEAFF. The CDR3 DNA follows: TGTGCCATCAGGAAACCCGGGACAGGGGGCACTGAAGCTTTCTTT.

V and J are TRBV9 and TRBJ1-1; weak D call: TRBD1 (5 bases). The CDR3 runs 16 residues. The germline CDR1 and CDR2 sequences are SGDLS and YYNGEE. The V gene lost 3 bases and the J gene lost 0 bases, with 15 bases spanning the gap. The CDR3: CASSAHRQSMNTEAFF. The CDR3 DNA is TGTGCCAGCAGCGCGCATAGACAGAGCATGAACACTGAAGCTTTCTTT. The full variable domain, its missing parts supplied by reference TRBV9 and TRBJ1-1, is DSGVTQTPKHLITATGQRVTLRCSPRSGDLSVYWYQQSLDQGLQFLIQYYNGEERAKGNILERFSAQQFPDLHSELNLSSLELGDSALYFCASSAHRQSMNTEAFFGQGTRLTVV.

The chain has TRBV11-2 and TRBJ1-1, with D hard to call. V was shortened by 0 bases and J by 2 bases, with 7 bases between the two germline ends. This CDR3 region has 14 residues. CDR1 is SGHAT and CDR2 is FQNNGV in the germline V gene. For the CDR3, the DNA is TGTGCCAGCAGCTTAGATTTTAGTAACACTGAAGCTTTCTTT. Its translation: CASSLDFSNTEAFF. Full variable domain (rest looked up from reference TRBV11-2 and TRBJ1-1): EAGVAQSPRYKIIEKRQSVAFWCNPISGHATLYWYQQILGQGPKLLIQFQNNGVVDDSQLPKDRFSAERLKGVDSTLKIQPAKLEDSAVYLCASSLDFSNTEAFFGQGTRLTVV.

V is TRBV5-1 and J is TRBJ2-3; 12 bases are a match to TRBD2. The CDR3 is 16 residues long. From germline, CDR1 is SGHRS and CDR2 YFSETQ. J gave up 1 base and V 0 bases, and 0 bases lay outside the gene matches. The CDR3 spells CASSLGLAGGTDTQYF. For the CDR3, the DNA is TGCGCCAGCAGCTTGGGACTAGCGGGAGGCACAGATACGCAGTATTTT. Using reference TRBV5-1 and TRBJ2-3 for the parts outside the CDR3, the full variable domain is KAGVTQTPRYLIKTRGQQVTLSCSPISGHRSVSWYQQTPGQGLQFLFEYFSETQRNKGNFPGRFSGRQFSNSRSEMNVSTLELGDSALYLCASSLGLAGGTDTQYFGPGTRLTVL.